This TCR beta chain is from a study of cytomegalovirus exposure and HLA in healthy donors. Study-wide background: There were fewer than 500 genotyped donors. Of these, about 81% fell in the genetic ancestry cluster associated with self-reported Caucasian donors. Study-wide findings and caveats: Apart from CMV serostatus, no immune exposure information was available. Sequence variants that were highly shared formed a cluster that was likely a sequencing artifact. From TCR beta sequences, most subjects' HLA-A and HLA-B alleles were reportedly predicted accurately.

Primers: 60 Vbeta forward and 13 Jbeta reverse. Sequencing was performed with immunoSEQ multiplex PCR; in TCRdb, only in-frame clones are kept and a portion is missing. The sample has about 160,000 clones; around 80% are singletons. V was clipped by 7 bases and J by 1 base, with 7 bases between them. Germline loops: CDR1 SQVTM, CDR2 ANQGSEA. CDR3 size: 12 residues. Worth noting for this clone: Antigen unknown.

The chain recombines TRBV29-1 with TRBJ1-4; a possible D gene is TRBD1 (5 bases). The source of this sequence is a man aged 18-30 years in good health and CMV-seropositive. The sequenced material came from PBMCs. The CDR3 spells CSGGGTNEKLFF. In nucleotides, the CDR3 is TGCAGCGGGGGGGGAACTAATGAAAAACTGTTTTTT.